This T cell receptor beta chain is from a study of control samples from healthy donors and cancer patients. Method: immunoSEQ multiplex PCR; TCRdb's copy keeps in-frame clones and lacks some. The sample holds about 130,000 clones, 87% seen once. V lost 4 bases and J 7 bases, leaving 14 bases between the germline ends. This CDR3 has 13 residues. Germline V gene lookup returns CDR1 MDHEN and CDR2 SYDVKM. V and J are TRBV28 and TRBJ2-7; no definite D call. This TCR came from a man aged 18 to 29 in good health. The sequenced material came from blood. In DNA, the CDR3 is TGTGCCAGCAGTTCCCGCCCGCTGGGGGAGCAGTACTTC. As protein: CASSSRPLGEQYF.